This T cell receptor (beta chain) was captured by sequencing in a study of beta chain features in type 1 diabetes. Study outcomes and limitations: Type 1 diabetes patients showed a moderate but significant shortening of TCRB CDR3s in all four CD4+ subsets. The study found fewer insertions and more deletions at VDJ junctions in type 1 diabetes patients. Patients' naive, central memory and regulatory TCRB repertoires appeared more alike than those of healthy donors.

The CDR3 covers 13 residues. V dropped 7 bases and J dropped 11; count of bases not matched to a gene: 11. The germline V gene encodes CDR1 MNHNY and CDR2 SVGAGI (reference sequence). Via the markers CD45RO/CCR7/CD25/CD127/CD95/CD27, stem cell-like memory, regulatory, central memory and naive CD4+ cells were sorted. Sorted cells reached over 95% purity in every population. Every isolated RNA sample was fully reverse transcribed, so sequencing captured expressed TCRB transcripts. TCRdb keeps only in-frame clones here, not all; method: immunoSEQ multiplex PCR. This sample has 500,000 to 850,000 clones, with 11% to 15% found just once. In its sample, this clone was seen a few times. Its antigen is as yet unknown.

The material sequenced was naive CD4+ T cells from blood. This TCR derives from a man between 18 and 35 years old with type 1 diabetes. The chain combines TRBV6-6 with TRBJ1-2, with 9 bases identical to TRBD1. CDR3 nucleotide sequence: TGTGCCAGCATCACACAGGGGGCTAAAGGATACACCTTC. Translating gives CASITQGAKGYTF.